Listed here is a single T cell receptor (beta chain). These data originate in a study of blood T cells in healthy people across ages. CDR1 and CDR2 (germline): SGDLS, YYNGEE. The V gene end was trimmed by 3 bases and the J gene end by 7 bases; junction bases not matched to a gene: 6. This CDR3 is built from 14 residues. Sample-barcoded 5' priming and a J-beta primer mix drove a second PCR of about 7 to 11 cycles. TCRdb redid the calling of the 5' RACE reads with MiXCR, one entry per CDR3 protein. The sample holds around 1,700,000 distinct CDR3 sequences, 28% seen once. Sequencing used blood. This sequence was found in a woman in her 30s in good health. This sequence joins TRBV9 and TRBJ2-1, with 8 bases that match TRBD2. DNA for the CDR3: TGTGCCAGCAGCGGGACTAGCAGTTTTAATGAGCAGTTCTTC. Amino acids: CASSGTSSFNEQFF.